This record looks at one T cell receptor beta chain sequence and its context. Germline V gene sequence: CDR1 SQVTM, CDR2 ANQGSEA. Trimming took 6 bases from V and 8 from J, leaving 13 bases between them. The CDR3 covers 11 residues. Treatment: oral pan-JAK inhibitor, 5-10 mg twice daily. Alopecia areata patients provided lesional scalp punch biopsies and peripheral blood. Sequencing templates came from extracted RNA that was reverse transcribed into cDNA. The data were produced by immunoSEQ multiplex PCR, yet TCRdb's version contains in-frame clones alone and is incomplete. This sample yields 210,000 or so clones, of which approximately 70% are seen a single time; around 1.2% belongs to the top ten. The data belong to a study of CD8+ T cells in alopecia areata. The wider study: Twice daily, treated patients received 5 to 10 mg of oral tofacitinib.

The source was CD4+ T cells sorted from blood, collected around week 44, from a patient treated with tofacitinib. The chain is built from TRBV29-1 and TRBJ1-2, with no clear D. The TCR originated in a human donor with alopecia areata. Here the CDR3 reads CSVPSPRGYTF. The CDR3 DNA follows: TGCAGCGTGCCAAGCCCCCGAGGCTACACCTTC.